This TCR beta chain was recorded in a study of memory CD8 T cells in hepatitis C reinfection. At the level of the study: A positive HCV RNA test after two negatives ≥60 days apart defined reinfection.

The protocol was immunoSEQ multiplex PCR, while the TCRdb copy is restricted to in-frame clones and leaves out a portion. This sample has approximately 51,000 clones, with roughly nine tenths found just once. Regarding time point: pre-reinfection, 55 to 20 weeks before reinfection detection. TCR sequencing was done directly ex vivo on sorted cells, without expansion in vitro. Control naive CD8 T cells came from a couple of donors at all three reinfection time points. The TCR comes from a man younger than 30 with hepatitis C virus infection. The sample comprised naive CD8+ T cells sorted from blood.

The CDR3 DNA reads as TGTGCCAGCAGCCTTGCGATCAATCAGCCCCAGCATTTT. It is translated as CASSLAINQPQHF. The chain combines TRBV7-8 with TRBJ1-5, with D unclear. Between the trimmed V and J ends, which lost 5 bases and 3 bases, there was a span of 8 bases. The CDR3 is 13 amino acids. CDR1 is SGHVS and CDR2 is FQNEAQ in the germline V gene.